This T cell receptor (beta chain) was observed in a study of blood T cell repertoires in COVID-19. Sequenced by immunoSEQ multiplex PCR; TCRdb stores in-frame clones only, minus some. The table shows over 100,000 clones, with under 90% occurring only once. Per germline, CDR1 SGHRS and CDR2 YFSETQ. This CDR3 has 15 residues. The junction had 3 bases not matched to a gene; V was cut back by 0 bases and J by 3 bases. Sequenced material: peripheral blood. This receptor was taken from a woman aged 50 to 60 with acute or convalescent COVID-19. The chain has TRBV5-1 and TRBJ1-1; the match to TRBD1 covers 9 bases. The CDR3 DNA follows: TGCGCCAGCAGCTTGGTCGGACAGGGGTACACTGAAGCTTTCTTT. Translation: CASSLVGQGYTEAFF. Drawing the rest from reference TRBV5-1 and TRBJ1-1, the complete variable domain is KAGVTQTPRYLIKTRGQQVTLSCSPISGHRSVSWYQQTPGQGLQFLFEYFSETQRNKGNFPGRFSGRQFSNSRSEMNVSTLELGDSALYLCASSLVGQGYTEAFFGQGTRLTVV.